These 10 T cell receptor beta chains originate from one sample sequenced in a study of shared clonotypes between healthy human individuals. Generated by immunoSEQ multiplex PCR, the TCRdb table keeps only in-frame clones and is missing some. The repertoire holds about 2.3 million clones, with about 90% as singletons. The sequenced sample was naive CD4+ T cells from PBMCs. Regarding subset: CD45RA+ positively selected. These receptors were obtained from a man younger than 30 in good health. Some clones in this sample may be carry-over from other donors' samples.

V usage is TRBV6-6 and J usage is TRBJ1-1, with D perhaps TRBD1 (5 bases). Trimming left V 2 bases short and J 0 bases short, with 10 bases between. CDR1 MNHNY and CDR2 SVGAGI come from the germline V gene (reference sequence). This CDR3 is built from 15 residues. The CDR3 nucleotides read TGTGCCAGCAGTTACCAACAGGTAATGAACACTGAAGCTTTCTTT. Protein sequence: CASSYQQVMNTEAFF.

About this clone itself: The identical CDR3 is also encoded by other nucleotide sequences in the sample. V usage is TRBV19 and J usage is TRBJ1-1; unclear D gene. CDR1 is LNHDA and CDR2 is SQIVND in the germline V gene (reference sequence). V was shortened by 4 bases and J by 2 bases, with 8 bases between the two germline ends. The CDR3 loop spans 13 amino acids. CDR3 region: CASSRSGNTEAFF. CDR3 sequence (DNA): TGTGCCAGTAGTAGGTCAGGCAACACTGAAGCTTTCTTT.

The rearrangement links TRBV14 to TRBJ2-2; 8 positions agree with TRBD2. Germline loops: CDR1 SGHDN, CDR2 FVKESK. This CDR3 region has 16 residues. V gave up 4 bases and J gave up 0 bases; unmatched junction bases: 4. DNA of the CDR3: TGTGCCAGCAGCCTAGATAGCGGGACGAACACCGGGGAGCTGTTTTTT. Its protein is CASSLDSGTNTGELFF.

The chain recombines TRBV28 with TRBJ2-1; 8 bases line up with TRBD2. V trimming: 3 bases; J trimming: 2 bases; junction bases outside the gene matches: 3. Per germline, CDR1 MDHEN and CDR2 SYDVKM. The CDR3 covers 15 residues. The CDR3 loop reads CASSFRGLAYNEQFF. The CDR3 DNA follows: TGTGCCAGCAGTTTCCGGGGACTAGCCTACAATGAGCAGTTCTTC.

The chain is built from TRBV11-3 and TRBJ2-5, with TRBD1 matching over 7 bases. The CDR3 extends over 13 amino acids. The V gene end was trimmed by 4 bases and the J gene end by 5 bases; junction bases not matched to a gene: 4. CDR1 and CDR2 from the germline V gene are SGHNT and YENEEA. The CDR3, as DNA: TGTGCCAGCAGCTCCTCACAGGGGGAGACCCAGTACTTC. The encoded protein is CASSSSQGETQYF.

In DNA form, the CDR3 reads TGTGCCAGCAGTTACTCGACAGGGGATGAGCAGTTCTTC. This codes for CASSYSTGDEQFF. The rearrangement uses TRBV6-5 and TRBJ2-1; 8 bases are shared with TRBD1. The germline V gene encodes CDR1 MNHEY and CDR2 SVGAGI. The CDR3 sequence is 13 residues long. The V and J ends lost 0 bases and 8 bases, in that order; junction bases with no gene match: 0.

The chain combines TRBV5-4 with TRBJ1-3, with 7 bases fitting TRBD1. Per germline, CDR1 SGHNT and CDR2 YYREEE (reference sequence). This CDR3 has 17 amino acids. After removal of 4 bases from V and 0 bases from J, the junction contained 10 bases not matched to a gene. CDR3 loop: CASSQSLDRSSGNTIYF. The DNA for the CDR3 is TGTGCCAGCAGCCAGAGCCTGGACAGGAGCTCTGGAAACACCATATATTTT.

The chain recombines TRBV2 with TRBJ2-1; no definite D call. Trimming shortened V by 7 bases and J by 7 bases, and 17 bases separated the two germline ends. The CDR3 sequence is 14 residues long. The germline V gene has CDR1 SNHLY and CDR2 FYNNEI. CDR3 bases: TGTGCCAGCAAGGCCCGAGTCGTCGGGAATGAGCAGTTCTTC. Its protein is CASKARVVGNEQFF.

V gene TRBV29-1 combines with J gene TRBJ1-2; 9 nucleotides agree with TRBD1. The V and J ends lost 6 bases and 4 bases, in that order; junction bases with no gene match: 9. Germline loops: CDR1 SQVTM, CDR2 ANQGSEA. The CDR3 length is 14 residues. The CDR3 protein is CSVRGTGRRYGYTF. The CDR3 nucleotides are TGCAGCGTGAGGGGGACAGGGCGTCGCTATGGCTACACCTTC. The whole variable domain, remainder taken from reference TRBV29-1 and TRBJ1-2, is SAVISQKPSRDICQRGTSLTIQCQVDSQVTMMFWYRQQPGQSLTLIATANQGSEATYESGFVIDKFPISRPNLTFSTLTVSNMSPEDSSIYLCSVRGTGRRYGYTFGSGTRLTVV.

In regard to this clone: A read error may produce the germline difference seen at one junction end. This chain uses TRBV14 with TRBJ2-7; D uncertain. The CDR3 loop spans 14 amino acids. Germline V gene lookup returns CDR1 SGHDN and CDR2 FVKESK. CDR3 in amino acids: CASSQEGWVGRRIF. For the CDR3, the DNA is TGTGCCAGCAGCCAAGAAGGTTGGGTCGGACGCCGTATTTTC.